This T cell receptor (beta chain) was recorded in a study of blood T cell repertoires in COVID-19. At the level of the study: The analysed material was cDNA or gDNA that came from T cells, B-cell-depleted T cells, or PBMCs.

The ends lost 5 bases at V and 2 bases at J; junction bases unmatched: 7. CDR1 SGDLS and CDR2 YYNGEE come from the germline V gene. The CDR3 contains 14 residues. Authors' analysis steps: Amplified reference gene primers provided the basis for estimating nucleated cell counts. Profiling relied on immunoSEQ multiplex PCR, and the TCRdb table lists in-frame clones only, not all of them. V, J and clone size are taken as reported in that table, and D and trimming were inferred from the DNA itself. The sample records more than 250,000 clones, about 90% being singletons. This clone turned up a few times. The sequencing sample was made of peripheral blood. The TCR comes from a woman in her 30s who had recovered from COVID-19. The chain has TRBV9 and TRBJ2-7; 7 bases match TRBD1. CDR3 coding DNA: TGTGCCAGCAGTCCGGGACAGATACCCTACGAGCAGTACTTC. Its translation: CASSPGQIPYEQYF. Together with reference TRBV9 and TRBJ2-7, the CDR3 gives the full variable domain: DSGVTQTPKHLITATGQRVTLRCSPRSGDLSVYWYQQSLDQGLQFLIQYYNGEERAKGNILERFSAQQFPDLHSELNLSSLELGDSALYFCASSPGQIPYEQYFGPGTRLTVT.